Listed here are 28 T cell receptor beta chains from one sample, sequenced in a study of regulatory T cells in long-lasting Graves disease. Arm-PCR of CDR3 regions with iRepertoire HTBI primers generated TCR beta libraries. TCRdb reprocessed the multiplex PCR reads with MiXCR, giving one entry per CDR3 protein. The sample contains 400,000 to 500,000 distinct CDR3 sequences, about 15% of which appear only once. Sample time point: newly diagnosed GD, antithyroid drugs for less than 3 months. Extracted RNA from PBMCs served as the source of the TCR library. These same data were also listed under a study on T cells in Graves' hyperthyroidism and ophthalmopathy.

The sequencing used peripheral blood mononuclear cells (PBMCs), collected at new diagnosis, from a patient treated with antithyroid drugs. The receptors shown here come from a woman in her 50s with Graves disease.

This clonotype was recorded many times. The V gene is TRBV6-1, the J gene TRBJ1-1; a weak D match, TRBD1 (5 bases). V was pared by 3 bases and J by 1 base, with 9 bases between. Germline V CDR1 and CDR2: MNHNS, SASEGT. The CDR3 sequence is 14 residues long. The CDR3 here is CASSDRGPNTEAFF. Here the CDR3 DNA reads TGTGCCAGCAGTGACCGGGGACCGAACACTGAAGCTTTCTTT.

The sample holds many counts of this clonotype. The CDR3 sequence is CASSPYRILGQGGTGELFF. DNA for the CDR3: TGTGCCAGCAGCCCCTACCGGATACTCGGACAGGGGGGGACCGGGGAGCTGTTTTTT. The rearrangement uses TRBV7-8 and TRBJ2-2; 10 bases map to TRBD1. The CDR3 extends over 19 amino acids. The V segment lost 5 bases and the J segment 5 bases; nucleotides outside the gene matches: 17. From germline, CDR1 is SGHVS and CDR2 FQNEAQ.

The chain employs TRBV27 and TRBJ2-2; D unresolved. V dropped 6 bases and J dropped 2 bases, with 16 bases sitting between them. Per the germline V gene, CDR1 is MNHEY and CDR2 is SMNVEV (reference sequence). There are 16 residues in the CDR3. CDR3 DNA: TGTGCCAGCAGGACCTGGGTCGCATCTAACACCGGGGAGCTGTTTTTT. Protein sequence: CASRTWVASNTGELFF.

The chain combines TRBV14 with TRBJ1-4; 9 bases are shared with TRBD1. CDR1 and CDR2 from the germline V gene are SGHDN and FVKESK. V lost 1 base to trimming and J lost 6 bases; unmatched junction nucleotides: 3. The CDR3 extends over 15 amino acids. CDR3: CASSQADRGHEKLFF. The DNA for the CDR3 is TGTGCCAGCAGCCAAGCGGACAGGGGTCATGAAAAACTGTTTTTT.

A remark on this clonotype: A much more abundant neighbour one base away suggests this may be a read error. The rearrangement uses TRBV3-1 and TRBJ2-7, with D tentatively TRBD1 or TRBD2 (5 bases each). There are 14 residues in the CDR3. Germline CDR1 is LGHDT and CDR2 is YNNKEL (reference sequence). The V gene lost 7 bases and the J gene lost 3 bases, with 16 bases spanning the gap. For the CDR3, the DNA is TGTGCCAGCACCCCAAGGGACGGCTTCTACGAGCAGTACTTC. It yields the protein CASTPRDGFYEQYF.

As concerns this clonotype: This sequence is one base from a far larger clone and is likely a read error. The chain recombines TRBV5-1 with TRBJ2-4; D might be TRBD2 (6 bases). This CDR3 has 16 amino acids. Germline V gene data show CDR1 as SGHRS and CDR2 as YFSETQ. The DNA for the CDR3 is TGCGCCAGCAGCTTGGAGGGCGGGAATTGGTACAATGAGCAGTCCTTC. Translating it yields CASSLEGGNWYNEQSF.

The chain links TRBV10-3 to TRBJ2-7, with 10 bases aligning to TRBD2. In germline, CDR1 is ENHRY, CDR2 SYGVKD. V trimming: 3 bases; J trimming: 3 bases; junction bases outside the gene matches: 5. This CDR3 comprises 15 residues. The CDR3, as DNA: TGTGCCATCAGTGAAACCGGGACTAGCGACTACGAGCAGTACTTC. It yields the protein CAISETGTSDYEQYF.

V usage is TRBV7-6 and J usage is TRBJ2-2; 8 bases line up with TRBD2. V shed 11 bases, J shed 6 bases, and the junction held 14 bases outside the gene matches. Germline V gives CDR1 SGHVS, CDR2 FNYEAQ. This CDR3 has 15 amino acids. For the CDR3, the DNA is TGTGCCGTTCGAAGCGGGAGCGGGGTCCCCGGGGAGCTGTTTTTT. It is translated as CAVRSGSGVPGELFF.

The rearrangement uses TRBV9 and TRBJ2-1; D possibly corresponds to TRBD2 (6 bases). The closer fit of TRBJ2-5 to the DNA end suggests the J call may be wrong. Germline V CDR1 and CDR2: SGDLS, YYNGEE. CDR3 length: 16 residues. CDR3 in DNA: TGTGCCAGCAGCGTAGCCCTAGCGACGGTGGGAGAGACCCAGTACTTC. Residues: CASSVALATVGETQYF.

This chain uses TRBV6-2 or TRBV6-3 with TRBJ2-3, with D hard to call. V lost 5 bases, J lost 6 bases, and 18 bases lay in between. This CDR3 is built from 15 residues. Germline V gives CDR1 MNHEY, CDR2 SVGEGT. CDR3 sequence: CASSEGDGSRDTQYF. The CDR3 coding sequence is TGTGCCAGCAGTGAAGGTGACGGGTCGAGGGATACGCAGTATTTT.

This clonotype was counted at least ten times. The J gene is TRBJ1-1, the V gene TRBV6-5; 9 bases map to TRBD1. CDR1 MNHEY and CDR2 SVGAGI come from the germline V gene. V dropped 0 bases and J dropped 3; count of bases not matched to a gene: 8. The CDR3 is made up of 17 amino acids. In nucleotides, the CDR3 is TGTGCCAGCAGTTACTCATACAGGGGGCAAGGGGACACTGAAGCTTTCTTT. Protein sequence: CASSYSYRGQGDTEAFF.

This clonotype has a count of ten or more. The chain couples TRBV20-1 to TRBJ1-1; D is ambiguous. CDR3 length: 11 residues. V was clipped by 6 bases and J by 3 bases, with 8 bases between them. Germline CDR1 and CDR2: DFQATT and SNEGSKA (reference sequence). The chain's CDR3 is CSALSDTEAFF. CDR3 sequence (DNA): TGCAGTGCCCTAAGCGACACTGAAGCTTTCTTT.

This clonotype was seen more than once but under ten times. The chain is built from TRBV5-1 and TRBJ2-7, with 8 bases that match TRBD2. Germline values: CDR1 SGHRS, CDR2 YFSETQ. V dropped 3 bases and J dropped 6; count of bases not matched to a gene: 8. There are 14 residues in the CDR3. This CDR3 is CASSSGTSAPEQYF. Here the CDR3 DNA reads TGCGCCAGCAGCTCCGGGACTAGTGCTCCCGAGCAGTACTTC.

This clonotype appeared a few times. J is TRBJ2-2 and V is TRBV6-1; perhaps TRBD2 as D (5 bases). CDR1 and CDR2 (germline): MNHNS, SASEGT. V was clipped by 11 bases and J by 4 bases, with 14 bases between them. The length of the CDR3 is 13 residues. The CDR3 protein is CACSPAGTGELFF. The CDR3 DNA reads as TGTGCCTGCTCCCCGGCGGGCACCGGGGAGCTGTTTTTT.

The J gene is TRBJ2-3, the V gene TRBV6-1, with 14 bases aligning to TRBD2. This CDR3 spans 18 amino acids. Losses at the gene ends were 4 bases for V and 2 bases for J; bases not matched to a gene: 8. Germline V lookup: CDR1 MNHNS, CDR2 SASEGT. For the CDR3, the DNA is TGTGCCAGCAGTGGATGGGGGACTAGCGGGAGCGTCACAGATACGCAGTATTTT. Translation: CASSGWGTSGSVTDTQYF.

The chain uses TRBV6-2 or TRBV6-3 and TRBJ2-7; TRBD1 agrees at 8 bases. J lost 3 bases, V lost 2 bases, and 9 bases had no gene match. This CDR3 is built from 16 residues. The germline gives CDR1 MNHEY, CDR2 SVGEGT. CDR3: CASSYLLGQVLYEQYF. DNA of the CDR3: TGTGCCAGCAGTTACCTTTTGGGACAGGTACTCTACGAGCAGTACTTC.

This clonotype was observed a handful of times. The chain combines TRBV12-3 or TRBV12-4 with TRBJ2-1, with 13 bases aligning to TRBD2. The CDR3 loop spans 19 amino acids. With V trimmed by 5 bases and J by 0 bases, 10 bases remained unmatched. DNA of the CDR3: TGTGCCAGCAGTCGACGGACTAGCGGGAGCCTCAGCTCCTACAATGAGCAGTTCTTC. Translated: CASSRRTSGSLSSYNEQFF.

The V call is TRBV9, the J call TRBJ1-3; tentatively, D is TRBD1 (5 bases). Trimming stripped 3 bases from V and 8 bases from J, with 18 bases between. CDR3 length: 15 amino acids. Germline CDR1 SGDLS, CDR2 YYNGEE. CDR3 protein: CASSASGSQGDTIYF. The CDR3 nucleotides read TGTGCCAGCAGCGCATCCGGGTCTCAAGGGGACACCATATATTTT.

There are many counts of this clonotype. V and J are TRBV12-3 or TRBV12-4 and TRBJ2-5; 9 positions match TRBD2. The CDR3 is 16 residues long. The V gene end was trimmed by 7 bases and the J gene end by 4 bases; junction bases not matched to a gene: 13. CDR3 nucleotide sequence: TGTGCCAGCACCCTAGGGCCAGCGGGGGGTTCAGAGACCCAGTACTTC. Its translation: CASTLGPAGGSETQYF.

This clonotype showed up many times. This chain joins TRBV6-1 and TRBJ1-4; perhaps TRBD1 as D (5 bases). V was cut by 3 bases and J by 0 bases, with 11 bases left in between. The germline V gene encodes CDR1 MNHNS and CDR2 SASEGT. CDR3 length: 16 residues. This CDR3 reads CASSESRDPTNEKLFF. The DNA for the CDR3 is TGTGCCAGCAGTGAGTCCCGGGACCCAACTAATGAAAAACTGTTTTTT.

This clonotype was picked up a small number of times. A much larger clonotype is one base distant, so this may be a read error. V gene TRBV29-1 combines with J gene TRBJ2-7; 10 bases line up with TRBD2. This CDR3 is built from 17 residues. Germline V gene sequence: CDR1 SQVTM, CDR2 ANQGSEA. J lost 0 bases, V lost 4 bases, and 12 bases had no gene match. The CDR3 protein is CSVGAVKGTSASYEQYF. The CDR3 nucleotides are TGCAGCGTTGGTGCGGTTAAGGGGACTAGCGCCTCCTACGAGCAGTACTTC.

This clonotype showed up many times. The rearrangement links TRBV6-2 or TRBV6-3 to TRBJ1-5, with D maybe TRBD1 (6 bases). From germline, CDR1 is MNHEY and CDR2 SVGEGT. Between the trimmed V and J ends, which lost 6 bases and 0 bases, there was a span of 12 bases. CDR3 size: 15 residues. The CDR3 coding sequence is TGTGCCAGCAGGGCGGACAGTTATAGCAATCAGCCCCAGCATTTT. It encodes CASRADSYSNQPQHF.

This clonotype came up a few times. The CDR3 here is CASRSDRDKQYF. DNA of the CDR3: TGTGCCAGCAGATCCGACAGGGATAAGCAGTACTTC. The chain employs TRBV28 and TRBJ2-7; 7 positions match TRBD1. The V and J ends lost 6 bases and 8 bases, in that order; junction bases with no gene match: 7. This CDR3 has 12 residues. The germline V gene has CDR1 MDHEN and CDR2 SYDVKM.

There are many counts of this clonotype. The chain has TRBV5-1 and TRBJ2-3; the D is unclear. Germline values: CDR1 SGHRS, CDR2 YFSETQ. There are 13 residues in the CDR3. V was cut by 0 bases and J by 6 bases, with 8 bases left in between. The CDR3 DNA reads as TGCGCCAGCAGCTTGGCCAGTAGTGATACGCAGTATTTT. Protein sequence: CASSLASSDTQYF.

This clonotype was observed at least ten times. The chain carries TRBV12-3 or TRBV12-4 and TRBJ2-5; 11 bases line up with TRBD2. V trimming: 5 bases; J trimming: 2 bases; junction bases outside the gene matches: 7. CDR3 size: 16 residues. The CDR3 sequence is CASSPGTSGEQETQYF. CDR3 DNA: TGTGCCAGCAGTCCCGGGACTAGCGGAGAGCAAGAGACCCAGTACTTC.

This clonotype was found many times. This sequence joins TRBV6-1 and TRBJ2-7, with 9 bases fitting TRBD2. Losses at the gene ends were 6 bases for V and 3 bases for J; bases not matched to a gene: 9. The germline V gene encodes CDR1 MNHNS and CDR2 SASEGT. This CDR3 has 15 amino acids. The CDR3 DNA sequence: TGTGCCAGCAGCGGACTAGCGAGGTTGGGCTACGAGCAGTACTTC. Protein sequence: CASSGLARLGYEQYF.

This clonotype appeared a few times. This chain joins TRBV9 and TRBJ2-7; TRBD2 matches at 7 bases. The CDR3 totals 15 residues. Trimming took 3 bases from V and 2 from J; bases not matched to a gene: 8. Germline V gene sequence: CDR1 SGDLS, CDR2 YYNGEE. CDR3 nucleotides: TGTGCCAGCAGCGAGGGAGGGGAACGAACCTACGAGCAGTACTTC. It encodes CASSEGGERTYEQYF.

The rearrangement links TRBV6-5 to TRBJ1-2, with 8 positions matching TRBD1. V lost 0 bases to trimming and J lost 4 bases; unmatched junction nucleotides: 4. Germline-derived CDR1 and CDR2 are MNHEY and SVGAGI. CDR3 size: 15 residues. As DNA, the CDR3 is TGTGCCAGCAGTTACTCGGGACAGGTAGCCTATGGCTACACCTTC. Its protein product is CASSYSGQVAYGYTF.